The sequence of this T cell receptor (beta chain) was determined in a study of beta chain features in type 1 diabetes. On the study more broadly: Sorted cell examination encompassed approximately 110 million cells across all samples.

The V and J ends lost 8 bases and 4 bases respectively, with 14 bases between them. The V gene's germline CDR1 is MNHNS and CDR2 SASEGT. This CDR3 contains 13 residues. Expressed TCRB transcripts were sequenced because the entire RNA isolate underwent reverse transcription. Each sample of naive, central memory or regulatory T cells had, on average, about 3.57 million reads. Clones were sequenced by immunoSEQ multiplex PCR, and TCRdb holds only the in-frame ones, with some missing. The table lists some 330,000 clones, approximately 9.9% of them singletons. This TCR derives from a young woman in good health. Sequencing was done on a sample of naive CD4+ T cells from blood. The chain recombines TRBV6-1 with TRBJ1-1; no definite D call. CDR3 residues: CASGREPGTEAFF. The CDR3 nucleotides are TGTGCCAGCGGTCGAGAGCCGGGCACTGAAGCTTTCTTT.